A selection of T cell receptor beta chains follows, all from one sample in a study of CD8+ T cells in alopecia areata. The repertoire was sequenced with immunoSEQ multiplex PCR; TCRdb's copy has only in-frame clones and lacks some. The sample has nearly 200,000 clones; roughly 60% are singletons. The sample here was CD4+ T cells sorted from blood, taken at week 24, from a patient treated with tofacitinib. Receptors originate from a human donor with alopecia areata. Both conserved end residues are part of each CDR3. The D gene is left open where the match is weak. Clone sizes are given selectively: once, few, many, or a class where the clone is expanded.

J gene	V gene	clone size	D gene	CDR3 protein	CDR3 DNA
TRBJ1-5	TRBV4-1	NA	NA	CASSPQRVGQASNQPQHF	TGCGCCAGCAGCCCCCAAAGAGTGGGGCAGGCGAGCAATCAGCCCCAGCATTTT
TRBJ2-3	TRBV4-1	NA	TRBD1	CASSPGQGTDTQYF	TGCGCCAGCAGCCCTGGACAGGGAACAGATACGCAGTATTTT
TRBJ2-1	TRBV30	NA	NA	CAWVKSGGLNEQFF	TGTGCCTGGGTAAAGTCGGGCGGCCTAAATGAGCAGTTCTTC
TRBJ2-4	TRBV9	NA	NA	CARTRASHQYF	TGTGCCAGGACCCGGGCTAGCCATCAGTACTTC
TRBJ1-5	TRBV30	NA	NA	CAWSVNSNQPQHF	TGTGCCTGGAGTGTAAACAGCAATCAGCCCCAGCATTTT
TRBJ2-1	TRBV10-3	few	TRBD2	CAISGGLAGVSRYNEQFF	TGTGCCATCAGTGGGGGTCTAGCGGGAGTGTCTCGCTACAATGAGCAGTTCTTC
TRBJ1-1	TRBV9	once	NA	CASSRGTNTEAFF	TGTGCCAGCAGCAGAGGGACGAACACTGAAGCTTTCTTT
TRBJ1-2	TRBV7-9	NA	NA	CASSWTAANYGYTF	TGTGCCAGCAGCTGGACAGCTGCTAACTATGGCTACACCTTC
TRBJ2-4	TRBV7-2	once	NA	CASSRQLALAKNIQYF	TGTGCCAGCAGCCGTCAATTGGCGCTAGCCAAAAACATTCAGTACTTC
TRBJ2-7	TRBV19	NA	NA	CASSSNRVSSYEQYF	TGTGCCAGTAGTTCCAACAGGGTCAGCTCCTACGAGCAGTACTTC
TRBJ2-1	TRBV25-1	few	TRBD1	CASSETGVFF	TGTGCCAGCAGTGAAACAGGGGTGTTCTTC
TRBJ1-2	TRBV27	NA	NA	CASWFGGRAFYGYTF	TGTGCCAGCTGGTTTGGTGGCAGGGCCTTCTATGGCTACACCTTC
TRBJ1-4	TRBV5-1	NA	TRBD1	CASSIGQGPGELFF	TGCGCCAGCAGCATTGGACAGGGCCCCGGGGAACTGTTTTTT
TRBJ1-2	TRBV28	NA	TRBD1	CASSTTGDGYTF	TGTGCCAGCAGCACCACAGGGGATGGCTACACCTTC
TRBJ2-7	TRBV7-3	NA	TRBD2	CASSLTASGSSYEQYF	TGTGCCAGCAGCTTAACCGCTAGCGGGAGTTCCTACGAGCAGTACTTC
TRBJ2-7	TRBV5-1	NA	NA	CASSPTEPYEQYF	TGCGCCAGCAGCCCCACGGAACCCTACGAGCAGTACTTC
TRBJ2-3	TRBV9	NA	NA	CASSVRDSVQYF	TGTGCCAGCAGCGTCCGGGACTCGGTACAGTATTTT
TRBJ2-7	TRBV5-1	NA	NA	CASSKSRLGGPYEQYF	TGCGCCAGCAGCAAATCTCGGCTGGGGGGACCCTACGAGCAGTACTTC
TRBJ1-5	TRBV15	NA	TRBD1	CATSRGEGANNQPQHF	TGTGCCACCAGCAGAGGTGAGGGGGCGAACAATCAGCCCCAGCATTTT
TRBJ1-2	TRBV30	once	NA	CAWSSEGANYGYTF	TGTGCCTGGAGTTCGGAAGGGGCTAACTATGGCTACACCTTC
TRBJ2-2	TRBV5-1	few	TRBD1	CASSTTGGVNTGELFF	TGCGCCAGCAGCACTACAGGGGGAGTGAACACCGGGGAGCTGTTTTTT
TRBJ2-1	TRBV29-1	NA	NA	CSVEAGVHNEQFF	TGCAGCGTTGAAGCAGGGGTTCACAATGAGCAGTTCTTC
TRBJ1-2	TRBV15	NA	TRBD1	CATSMDRGPYGYTF	TGTGCCACCAGCATGGACAGGGGTCCCTATGGCTACACCTTC
TRBJ2-7	TRBV2	NA	TRBD1	CASRMDRWAYYEQYF	TGTGCCAGCAGAATGGACAGGTGGGCATACTACGAGCAGTACTTC
TRBJ1-2	TRBV29-1	few	NA	CSVGVQESGYTF	TGCAGCGTTGGGGTGCAGGAGAGTGGCTACACCTTC
TRBJ1-5	TRBV29-1	NA	NA	CSVGSGDHNQPQHF	TGCAGCGTTGGGAGTGGGGACCACAATCAGCCCCAGCATTTT
TRBJ2-7	TRBV7-3	NA	TRBD1	CASSSGTGEINSYEQYF	TGTGCCAGCAGCTCCGGGACAGGGGAAATTAATAGCTACGAGCAGTACTTC
TRBJ2-2	TRBV27	NA	TRBD1	CASTRTGGTGELFF	TGTGCCAGCACCAGGACAGGGGGCACCGGGGAGCTGTTTTTT
TRBJ2-7	TRBV9	NA	TRBD2	CASSQTGLASYEQYF	TGTGCCAGCAGCCAAACGGGACTAGCGTCCTACGAGCAGTACTTC
TRBJ2-1	TRBV19	few	TRBD2	CASSLSGGADEQFF	TGTGCCAGTAGTCTTAGCGGGGGGGCAGATGAGCAGTTCTTC
TRBJ2-1	TRBV29-1	NA	NA	CIAASHNEQFF	TGCATTGCCGCCTCCCACAATGAGCAGTTCTTC